The 11 T cell receptor beta chains in this list originate from one sample, sequenced in a study of blood T cell repertoires in COVID-19. Clones were sequenced by immunoSEQ multiplex PCR, and TCRdb holds only the in-frame ones, with some missing. Among roughly 220,000 clones listed, around 91% were seen once. Sequencing input: PBMCs or T cells enriched from blood (not recorded which). The receptors shown here come from a young man who had been exposed to COVID-19.

The rearrangement uses TRBV5-1 and TRBJ1-2; D ambiguous. With 4 bases removed from V and 2 bases from J, the gap between germline ends came to 9 bases. CDR1 SGHRS and CDR2 YFSETQ come from the germline V gene. The length of the CDR3 is 13 residues. CDR3 in DNA: TGCGCCAGCAGCCCCGCAGGAAACTATGGCTACACCTTC. Residues: CASSPAGNYGYTF.

The chain recombines TRBV27 with TRBJ2-2; 9 bases line up with TRBD2. Per germline, CDR1 MNHEY and CDR2 SMNVEV (reference sequence). V trimming: 5 bases; J trimming: 5 bases; junction bases outside the gene matches: 12. The CDR3 contains 17 residues. DNA of the CDR3: TGTGCCAGCAGTCGGTGGGCAGCGGGGGGATGGACCGGGGAGCTGTTTTTT. It codes for CASSRWAAGGWTGELFF.

J is TRBJ2-5 and V is TRBV2; a possible D gene is TRBD2 (6 bases). Trimming stripped 6 bases from V and 6 bases from J, with 23 bases between. This CDR3 spans 16 amino acids. CDR1 is SNHLY and CDR2 is FYNNEI in the germline V gene. CDR3 protein: CASSGTPPPDYQTQYF. The CDR3 bases are TGTGCCAGCAGCGGAACTCCCCCCCCGGACTACCAGACCCAGTACTTC. The complete variable domain, with remaining parts taken from reference TRBV2 and TRBJ2-5, reads EPEVTQTPSHQVTQMGQEVILRCVPISNHLYFYWYRQILGQKVEFLVSFYNNEISEKSEIFDDQFSVERPDGSNFTLKIRSTKLEDSAMYFCASSGTPPPDYQTQYFGPGTRLLVL.

The J gene is TRBJ2-5, the V gene TRBV12-3 or TRBV12-4; the D gene is possibly TRBD1 (6 bases). This CDR3 contains 13 residues. The V gene lost 7 bases and the J gene lost 7 bases, with 16 bases spanning the gap. The CDR3 region is CASTLDRLATQYF. The CDR3 DNA follows: TGTGCCAGCACCCTGGACAGACTCGCGACCCAGTACTTC.

The genes are TRBV7-6 and TRBJ1-1, with 10 bases that match TRBD1. CDR3 length: 14 residues. Per the germline V gene, CDR1 is SGHVS and CDR2 is FNYEAQ. V shed 5 bases, J shed 3 bases, and the junction held 3 bases outside the gene matches. This CDR3 reads CASSPTGGYTEAFF. The CDR3 region has the DNA TGTGCCAGCAGCCCGACAGGGGGCTACACTGAAGCTTTCTTT.

This clone was seen only a few times. The rearrangement joins TRBV29-1 to TRBJ1-1; 7 bases line up with TRBD1. Trimming cost V 0 bases and J 1 base; bases outside gene matches: 5. Germline V gene sequence: CDR1 SQVTM, CDR2 ANQGSEA. This CDR3 comprises 15 residues. The chain's CDR3 is CSVEDSRDRNTEAFF. For the CDR3, the DNA is TGCAGCGTTGAAGATTCTCGGGACAGGAACACTGAAGCTTTCTTT.

The V and J genes are TRBV15 and TRBJ2-5, with unresolved D. V was pared by 0 bases and J by 3 bases, with 5 bases between. The CDR3 covers 13 residues. The germline gives CDR1 LNHNV, CDR2 YYDKDF (reference sequence). As DNA, the CDR3 is TGTGCCACCAGCAGAGATCAGGAAGAGACCCAGTACTTC. As protein: CATSRDQEETQYF.

This rearrangement joins TRBV5-1 to TRBJ2-3, with 8 bases fitting TRBD1. V trimming: 0 bases; J trimming: 1 base; junction bases outside the gene matches: 1. Per the germline V gene, CDR1 is SGHRS and CDR2 is YFSETQ. The CDR3 runs 15 residues. The CDR3 reads CASSLVDRGTDTQYF. The CDR3 region has the DNA TGCGCCAGCAGCTTGGTGGACAGGGGCACAGATACGCAGTATTTT.

V and J are TRBV5-1 and TRBJ2-1; 9 bases line up with TRBD2. Germline V gene sequence: CDR1 SGHRS, CDR2 YFSETQ. There are 13 residues in the CDR3. Trimming removed 5 bases from V and 5 bases from J; junction bases left unmatched: 2. The CDR3 region has the DNA TGCGCCAGCAGGCAGCGGGGGGACAATGAGCAGTTCTTC. Translation gives CASRQRGDNEQFF. The full variable domain, completed using reference TRBV5-1 and TRBJ2-1, is KAGVTQTPRYLIKTRGQQVTLSCSPISGHRSVSWYQQTPGQGLQFLFEYFSETQRNKGNFPGRFSGRQFSNSRSEMNVSTLELGDSALYLCASRQRGDNEQFFGPGTRLTVL.

V usage is TRBV30 and J usage is TRBJ1-1, with D possibly being TRBD1 (6 bases). The germline V gene encodes CDR1 GTSNPN and CDR2 SVGIG (reference sequence). V lost 0 bases and J lost 0, with 14 bases in between. The CDR3 is 16 amino acids. The CDR3 sequence: CAWSVQGPNLNTEAFF. CDR3 nucleotide sequence: TGTGCCTGGAGTGTACAGGGCCCCAACTTGAACACTGAAGCTTTCTTT.

CDR3 nucleotide sequence: TGTGCCAGCTCCAGCGATGATGAGCAGTTCTTC. This sequence encodes CASSSDDEQFF. V gene TRBV2 combines with J gene TRBJ2-1; D gene uncertain. V lost 8 bases to trimming and J lost 8 bases, with 10 bases between them. The CDR3 sequence is 11 residues long. CDR1 and CDR2 from the germline V gene are SNHLY and FYNNEI.